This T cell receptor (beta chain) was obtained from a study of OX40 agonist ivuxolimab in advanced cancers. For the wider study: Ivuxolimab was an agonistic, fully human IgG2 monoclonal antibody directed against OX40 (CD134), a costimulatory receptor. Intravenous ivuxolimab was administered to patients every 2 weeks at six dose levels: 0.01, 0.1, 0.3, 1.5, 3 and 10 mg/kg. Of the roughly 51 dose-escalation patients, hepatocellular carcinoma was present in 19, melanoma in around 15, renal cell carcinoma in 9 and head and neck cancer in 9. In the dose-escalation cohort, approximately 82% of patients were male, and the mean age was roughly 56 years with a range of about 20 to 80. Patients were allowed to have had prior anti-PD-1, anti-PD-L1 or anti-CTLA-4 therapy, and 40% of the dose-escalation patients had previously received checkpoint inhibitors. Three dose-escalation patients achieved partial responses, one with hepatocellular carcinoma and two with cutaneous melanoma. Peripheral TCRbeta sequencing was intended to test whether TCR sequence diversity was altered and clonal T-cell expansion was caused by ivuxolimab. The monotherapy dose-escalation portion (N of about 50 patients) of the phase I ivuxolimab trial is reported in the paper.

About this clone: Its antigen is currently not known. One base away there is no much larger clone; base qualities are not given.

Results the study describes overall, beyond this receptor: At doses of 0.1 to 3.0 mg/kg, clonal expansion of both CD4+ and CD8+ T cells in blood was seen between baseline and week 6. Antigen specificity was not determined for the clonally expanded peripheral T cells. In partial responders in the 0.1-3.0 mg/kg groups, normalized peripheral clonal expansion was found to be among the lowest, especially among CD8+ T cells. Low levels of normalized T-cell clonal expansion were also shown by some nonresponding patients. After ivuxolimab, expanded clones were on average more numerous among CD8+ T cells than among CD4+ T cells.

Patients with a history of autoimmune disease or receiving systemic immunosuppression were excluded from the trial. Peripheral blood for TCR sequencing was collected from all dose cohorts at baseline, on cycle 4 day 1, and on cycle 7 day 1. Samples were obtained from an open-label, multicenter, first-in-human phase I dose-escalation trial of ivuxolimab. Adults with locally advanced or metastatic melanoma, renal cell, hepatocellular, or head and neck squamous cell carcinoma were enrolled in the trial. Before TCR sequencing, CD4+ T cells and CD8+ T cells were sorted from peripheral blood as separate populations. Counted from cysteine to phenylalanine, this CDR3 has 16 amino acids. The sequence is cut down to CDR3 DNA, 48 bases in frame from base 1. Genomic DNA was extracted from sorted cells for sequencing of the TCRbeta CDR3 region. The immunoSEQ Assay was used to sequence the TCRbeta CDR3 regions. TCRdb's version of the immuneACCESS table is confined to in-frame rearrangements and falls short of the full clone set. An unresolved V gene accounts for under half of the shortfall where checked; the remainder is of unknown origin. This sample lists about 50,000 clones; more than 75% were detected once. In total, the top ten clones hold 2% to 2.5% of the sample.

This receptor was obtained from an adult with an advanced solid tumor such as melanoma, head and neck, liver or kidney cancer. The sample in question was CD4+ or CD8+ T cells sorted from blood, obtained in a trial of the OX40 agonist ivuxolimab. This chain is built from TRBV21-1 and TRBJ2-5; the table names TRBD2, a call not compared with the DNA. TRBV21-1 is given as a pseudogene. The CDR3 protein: CASTLLAGDAPETQYF. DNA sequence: TGTGCCAGCACCCTGCTAGCGGGGGACGCACCAGAGACCCAGTACTTC.